What follows is one T cell receptor beta chain and its context. The data originate from a study of regulatory T cells in long-lasting Graves disease. Study overall: New Graves' disease cases had less than 3 months of antithyroid drugs.

Time point reported: newly diagnosed GD, antithyroid drugs for less than 3 months. PBMC-extracted RNA yielded the TCR library. CDR3 regions were amplified by Arm-PCR using iRepertoire HTBI primers to build TCR beta libraries. TCRdb reanalysed the multiplex PCR reads using MiXCR and keeps one entry per CDR3 protein. Of approximately 460,000 distinct CDR3 sequences in the sample, 16% were seen once. The CDR3 runs 16 residues. Trimming took 1 base from V and 2 from J; bases not matched to a gene: 5. Germline V lookup: CDR1 MRHNA, CDR2 SNTAGT. The data also belong to a second study, concerning T cells in Graves' hyperthyroidism and ophthalmopathy. According to that study: Diagnoses used clinical symptoms, serum thyroxine and TRAb, thyroid ultrasound and orbital computed tomography.

The sequence came from a woman aged 30 to 39 with Graves disease. The rearrangement links TRBV6-4 to TRBJ2-5; 9 bases fit TRBD2. The sequenced sample was peripheral blood mononuclear cells (PBMCs), obtained at new diagnosis, from a patient treated with antithyroid drugs. The CDR3 DNA reads TGTGCCAGCAGTGACTTGCTAGCGGGACTACAAGAGACCCAGTACTTC. This encodes CASSDLLAGLQETQYF.